These 26 T cell receptor beta chains originate from one sample sequenced in a study of blood T cell repertoires in COVID-19. The method was immunoSEQ multiplex PCR; TCRdb's version includes in-frame clones alone and lacks a portion of them. The profile covers a few hundred thousand clones, with roughly 90% appearing a single time and roughly 0.84% taken by the ten largest. The sample comprised peripheral blood. The receptors derive from a man younger than 30 with COVID-19, enrolled during active disease.

The chain combines TRBV12-5 with TRBJ2-1; 9 bases line up with TRBD2. CDR1 and CDR2 (germline): LGHNT, FRNRAP. With 6 bases clipped from V and 9 bases from J, the junction kept 9 bases outside the gene matches. The CDR3 loop spans 14 amino acids. The CDR3 coding sequence is TGTGCTAGTGGACTTAGCGGGGGAGGGGGTGAGCAGTTCTTC. As protein: CASGLSGGGGEQFF.

V gene TRBV28 combines with J gene TRBJ2-3; 14 bases match TRBD2. J gave up 5 bases and V 6 bases, and 4 bases lay outside the gene matches. Germline V gives CDR1 MDHEN, CDR2 SYDVKM. The CDR3 consists of 15 residues. CDR3 region: CASRRTSGRLDTQYF. The CDR3 region has the DNA TGTGCCAGCAGGCGGACTAGCGGGAGGTTAGATACGCAGTATTTT.

The rearrangement links TRBV4-1 to TRBJ2-2, with 7 bases matching TRBD2. In germline, CDR1 is MGHRA, CDR2 YSYEKL. Trimming at V came to 1 base and at J to 6 bases, leaving 11 bases not matched to a gene. The CDR3 is made up of 17 amino acids. CDR3 residues: CASSQVVKRGLAGELFF. CDR3 sequence (DNA): TGCGCCAGCAGCCAAGTTGTGAAGCGGGGATTGGCCGGGGAGCTGTTTTTT.

This rearrangement joins TRBV7-9 to TRBJ2-1; 10 bases align to TRBD2. The CDR3 is 17 residues long. Germline V gene sequence: CDR1 SEHNR, CDR2 FQNEAQ (reference sequence). J gave up 6 bases and V 5 bases, and 13 bases lay outside the gene matches. The chain's CDR3 is CASSPQFLAGGLNEQFF. The CDR3 DNA sequence: TGTGCCAGCAGCCCGCAATTTTTAGCGGGGGGCCTCAATGAGCAGTTCTTC.

The chain is built from TRBV27 and TRBJ2-1; 8 positions match TRBD2. CDR1 MNHEY and CDR2 SMNVEV come from the germline V gene (reference sequence). The CDR3 covers 20 residues. Trimming cost V 2 bases and J 0 bases; bases outside gene matches: 15. The CDR3 DNA sequence: TGTGCCAGCAGTTTAGGCTCGGGACTAGTCGGAAGAACCTCCTACAATGAGCAGTTCTTC. Encoded protein: CASSLGSGLVGRTSYNEQFF.

V usage is TRBV7-9 and J usage is TRBJ2-5; tentatively, D is TRBD1 (5 bases). V dropped 0 bases and J dropped 2 bases, with 10 bases sitting between them. The CDR3 loop spans 15 amino acids. Germline CDR1 and CDR2: SEHNR and FQNEAQ (reference sequence). In DNA, the CDR3 is TGTGCCAGCAGCTTAGCGGAGACAGCACAAGAGACCCAGTACTTC. This codes for CASSLAETAQETQYF.

This clone was seen a handful of times. V usage is TRBV7-9 and J usage is TRBJ2-7; possible D gene TRBD1, 6 bases. Germline V gene data show CDR1 as SEHNR and CDR2 as FQNEAQ (reference sequence). V was trimmed by 5 bases and J by 3 bases, leaving 17 bases between them. The CDR3 runs to 15 residues. CDR3 coding DNA: TGTGCCAGCAGCCCACCCCGGACAGCCAACTACGAGCAGTACTTC. Translated, it gives CASSPPRTANYEQYF.

The V and J genes are TRBV10-3 and TRBJ2-7, with TRBD1 as a possible D gene (6 bases). From germline, CDR1 is ENHRY and CDR2 SYGVKD. This CDR3 region has 13 residues. With 3 bases removed from V and 3 bases from J, the gap between germline ends came to 9 bases. CDR3 DNA sequence: TGTGCCATCAGTGATGGACAGATCTACGAGCAGTACTTC. The encoded protein is CAISDGQIYEQYF.

This chain uses TRBV19 with TRBJ2-3, with TRBD2 identical over 7 bases. V dropped 9 bases and J dropped 0; count of bases not matched to a gene: 9. The CDR3 is 15 amino acids. In germline, CDR1 is LNHDA, CDR2 SQIVND (reference sequence). The CDR3 sequence: CASSGLVSSTDTQYF. In nucleotides, the CDR3 is TGTGCCAGCTCCGGACTAGTTTCTAGCACAGATACGCAGTATTTT.

The chain uses TRBV13 and TRBJ2-7; D might be TRBD1 (6 bases). This CDR3 comprises 13 residues. V gave up 3 bases and J gave up 6 bases, with 12 bases separating them. CDR1 is PRHDT, CDR2 FYEKMQ, per germline (reference sequence). DNA for the CDR3: TGTGCCAGCAGCTTCACAGGGAATGGCGAGCAGTACTTC. Translated, it gives CASSFTGNGEQYF.

J is TRBJ1-2 and V is TRBV6-5; the D gene is possibly TRBD1 (6 bases). The CDR3 is made up of 13 amino acids. The ends were cut back, 5 bases at V and 11 bases at J, with 18 bases in the middle. Germline V gene lookup returns CDR1 MNHEY and CDR2 SVGAGI. The chain's CDR3 is CASSTLDSLFYTF. CDR3 sequence (DNA): TGTGCCAGCAGTACCCTGGACAGCCTCTTTTACACCTTC.

The V gene is TRBV28, the J gene TRBJ2-3; D unclear. Trimming took 5 bases from V and 6 from J, leaving 15 bases between them. The CDR3 runs 14 residues. Looked up from germline, CDR1 is MDHEN and CDR2 is SYDVKM. This CDR3 is CASSPDPSSDTQYF. In DNA form, the CDR3 reads TGTGCCAGCAGTCCCGACCCTAGTTCTGATACGCAGTATTTT.

The V gene is TRBV30, the J gene TRBJ2-2; 12 bases align to TRBD2. The length of the CDR3 is 16 residues. The germline V gene encodes CDR1 GTSNPN and CDR2 SVGIG (reference sequence). Unmatched junction bases numbered 6, after V lost 1 base and J lost 6 bases. CDR3 nucleotides: TGTGCCTGGAGTGACCCGACTAGCGGGGGTTCCGGGGAGCTGTTTTTT. Translation gives CAWSDPTSGGSGELFF.

This chain links TRBV6-6 with TRBJ2-7; 12 bases line up with TRBD2. CDR3 length: 16 residues. With V trimmed by 5 bases and J by 6 bases, 11 bases remained unmatched. Germline V gene data show CDR1 as MNHNY and CDR2 as SVGAGI (reference sequence). Written as DNA, the CDR3 is TGTGCCAGCAGTCGACTAGCGGGAGCCCCTTCGAGCGAGCAGTACTTC. Protein sequence: CASSRLAGAPSSEQYF.

This clone was counted between two and nine times. The V and J genes are TRBV2 and TRBJ2-1, with a weak D call TRBD2 (5 bases). Per germline, CDR1 SNHLY and CDR2 FYNNEI. Deletions cut 5 bases from V and 0 bases from J, with 14 bases between. The CDR3 sequence is 16 residues long. CDR3 DNA sequence: TGTGCCAGCAGTCCTCCCCCGGGAATCTCCTACAATGAGCAGTTCTTC. This codes for CASSPPPGISYNEQFF.

This rearrangement joins TRBV6-5 to TRBJ2-2; tentative D call: TRBD1 (5 bases). There are 13 residues in the CDR3. V gave up 6 bases and J gave up 6 bases, with 11 bases separating them. In germline, CDR1 is MNHEY, CDR2 SVGAGI. CDR3 nucleotides: TGTGCCAGCAGCCAAGGACACCCCGGGGAGCTGTTTTTT. This encodes CASSQGHPGELFF.

The J gene is TRBJ2-2, the V gene TRBV2, with D perhaps matching TRBD1 (6 bases). V gave up 3 bases and J gave up 4 bases, with 9 bases separating them. Germline V gene data show CDR1 as SNHLY and CDR2 as FYNNEI. This CDR3 is built from 14 residues. The CDR3 bases are TGTGCCAGCAGTGAGCAGGGGACCACCGGGGAGCTGTTTTTT. Translated: CASSEQGTTGELFF. The whole variable domain, filled in from reference TRBV2 and TRBJ2-2, reads EPEVTQTPSHQVTQMGQEVILRCVPISNHLYFYWYRQILGQKVEFLVSFYNNEISEKSEIFDDQFSVERPDGSNFTLKIRSTKLEDSAMYFCASSEQGTTGELFFGEGSRLTVL.

This chain joins TRBV3-1 (or the pseudogene TRBV3-2) and TRBJ2-7; the D gene is possibly TRBD2 (5 bases). Germline CDR1 LGHDT, CDR2 YNNKEL (reference sequence). Deletions cut 2 bases from V and 6 bases from J, with 14 bases between. CDR3 size: 14 residues. Here the CDR3 DNA reads TGTGCCAGCAGCCAACACGGGATTTTGGCCGAGCAGTACTTC. It translates to CASSQHGILAEQYF.

The chain is built from TRBV10-2 and TRBJ2-1; 8 bases are shared with TRBD2. Germline trimming cut 2 bases from V and 0 bases from J; bases unmatched to any gene: 6. The CDR3 sequence is 17 residues long. CDR1 is WSHSY and CDR2 is SAAADI in the germline V gene. The DNA of the CDR3 is TGCGCCAGCAGTGAGCCTTTAGCGGGAAGCTCCTACAATGAGCAGTTCTTC. This gives the protein CASSEPLAGSSYNEQFF.

The chain has TRBV15 and TRBJ1-3, with 11 bases fitting TRBD1. The CDR3 covers 16 residues. Germline CDR1 LNHNV, CDR2 YYDKDF (reference sequence). V lost 3 bases and J lost 3; bases outside the gene matches: 4. The CDR3 DNA follows: TGTGCCACCAGCAGGGACAGGGGGCCGGATGGAAACACCATATATTTT. Amino acids: CATSRDRGPDGNTIYF.

There are a few counts of this clone. V usage is TRBV6-5 and J usage is TRBJ2-3, with TRBD2 identical over 9 bases. Germline CDR1 reads MNHEY; CDR2 reads SVGAGI. J gave up 5 bases and V 7 bases, and 7 bases lay outside the gene matches. CDR3 size: 14 residues. The CDR3 reads CASKGGGAGDTQYF. For the CDR3, the DNA is TGTGCCAGCAAGGGCGGGGGGGCCGGAGATACGCAGTATTTT.

The rearrangement joins TRBV10-3 to TRBJ2-7; 7 bases are a match to TRBD1. Germline V CDR1 and CDR2: ENHRY, SYGVKD. V lost 5 bases and J lost 2; bases outside the gene matches: 6. This CDR3 is built from 14 residues. CDR3 amino acids: CAISRDSLTYEQYF. The DNA of the CDR3 is TGTGCCATCAGTCGGGACAGCTTAACCTACGAGCAGTACTTC.

This clone has a single count. The chain combines TRBV15 with TRBJ2-5; no clear D gene. The CDR3 runs to 13 residues. Looked up from germline, CDR1 is LNHNV and CDR2 is YYDKDF (reference sequence). V was pared by 0 bases and J by 4 bases, with 6 bases between. CDR3 residues: CATSRDPTETQYF. The CDR3 DNA sequence: TGTGCCACCAGCAGAGATCCTACAGAGACCCAGTACTTC.

This chain links TRBV3-1 (or the pseudogene TRBV3-2) with TRBJ2-1; 9 bases align to TRBD2. The CDR3 loop spans 15 amino acids. Germline V lookup: CDR1 LGHDT, CDR2 YNNKEL (reference sequence). V lost 3 bases and J lost 0; bases outside the gene matches: 0. The CDR3 protein is CASSQTSGSYNEQFF. The CDR3 coding sequence is TGTGCCAGCAGCCAGACTAGCGGCTCCTACAATGAGCAGTTCTTC.

The genes are TRBV5-6 and TRBJ2-7, with D possibly TRBD2 on 6 matching bases. The germline V and J ends were trimmed by 4 bases and 3 bases, with 20 bases remaining between them. Germline V lookup: CDR1 SGHDT, CDR2 YYEEEE. The CDR3 loop spans 16 amino acids. The CDR3 nucleotides are TGTGCCAGCAGCGAACAACCGGGACTTCTATACTACGAGCAGTACTTC. Translation: CASSEQPGLLYYEQYF. Full variable domain (remainder filled in from reference TRBV5-6 and TRBJ2-7): DAGVTQSPTHLIKTRGQQVTLRCSPKSGHDTVSWYQQALGQGPQFIFQYYEEEERQRGNFPDRFSGHQFPNYSSELNVNALLLGDSALYLCASSEQPGLLYYEQYFGPGTRLTVT.

This clone was detected only a few times. The chain couples TRBV7-9 to TRBJ1-5; maybe TRBD1 (5 bases). Trimming took 4 bases from V and 5 from J, leaving 12 bases between them. Germline V gene lookup returns CDR1 SEHNR and CDR2 FQNEAQ (reference sequence). This CDR3 spans 14 amino acids. DNA of the CDR3: TGTGCCAGCAGCTCCGGCAGGGTTGATCAGCCCCAGCATTTT. Encoded protein: CASSSGRVDQPQHF.